The 2 T cell receptor beta chains below were found in one sample sequenced in a study of response to subunit inactivated influenza vaccine (dated by TCRdb to 2016 to 2019). Libraries were prepared through RT-PCR. Instrument on record: Illumina HiSeq 2500. TCRdb redid the processing of the public reads, applying fastp at Q25 and MiXCR, and retained in-frame beta chains. Merged by CDR3 protein, the rows form single entries marked with the most common genes and DNA. This sample lists more than 550,000 distinct CDR3 sequences; about 10% were detected once. In total, the top ten clones hold more than 9.5% of the sample. These same records also appear under a second study, on T cells expressing NK-cell markers. The second study also describes: 5'RACE template switching, by which a universal primer site and unique molecular identifiers were added, was used to make TCR beta cDNA libraries.

Material: PBMCs from blood, obtained on the day of vaccination. These receptors were collected from a man aged 50 to 59 who received an inactivated influenza vaccine. Donor details come from another sample of the same person, matched by shared clones.

This clonotype was seen more than once but under ten times. V and J are TRBV12-3 or TRBV12-4 and TRBJ1-1, with D unclear. This CDR3 region has 13 residues. Between the trimmed V and J ends, which lost 7 bases and 3 bases, there was a span of 12 bases. CDR3 bases: TGTGCCAGCAATTCGGGTTATGACACTGAAGCTTTCTTT. Its protein product is CASNSGYDTEAFF.

This clonotype was detected ten times or more. This chain connects TRBV5-1 to TRBJ2-3; D gene uncertain. There are 14 residues in the CDR3. CDR1 SGHRS and CDR2 YFSETQ come from the germline V gene. V gave up 0 bases and J gave up 1 base, with 6 bases separating them. CDR3 DNA: TGCGCCAGCAGCTTGGGGCCAGGCACAGATACGCAGTATTTT. It is translated as CASSLGPGTDTQYF.